This TCR beta chain derives from a study of blood T cell repertoires in COVID-19. The overall study: The United States, Italy and Spain provided the acute and convalescent COVID-19 samples. Sample material is recorded as cDNA or gDNA derived from T cells, B-cell-depleted T cells, or PBMCs.

Only in-frame clones appear in the TCRdb table, and some are missing; sequencing was by immunoSEQ multiplex PCR. The sample gives under 400,000 clones, about 92% of which show up once; 3.9% is in the top ten. This CDR3 has 13 amino acids. V lost 2 bases to trimming and J lost 7 bases, with 11 bases between them. During active infection, Seattle patients enrolled and were then monitored through disease. The sample was peripheral blood. This TCR derives from a woman aged 55-69 years with COVID-19, enrolled during active disease. The gene calls are TRBV12-3 or TRBV12-4 and TRBJ1-1; D remains ambiguous. CDR3 coding DNA: TGTGCCAGCAGTTTATCCCTCTCAGGTGAAGCTTTCTTT. Its protein is CASSLSLSGEAFF.